Sequencing of this T cell receptor beta chain was carried out in a study of control samples from healthy donors and cancer patients. Some clones are missing from TCRdb's copy, which holds only in-frame ones; the method was immunoSEQ multiplex PCR. The sample includes about 190,000 clones, 91% of them seen just once. V lost 5 bases and J 1 base, leaving 12 bases between the germline ends. CDR3 size: 14 residues. Germline CDR1 is SGHKS and CDR2 is YYEKEE (reference sequence). Input material: blood. This receptor was identified in a man younger than 45 in good health. The V call is TRBV5-5, the J call TRBJ1-1; D is perhaps TRBD1 (6 bases). CDR3 DNA: TGTGCCAGCAGTAAAGTAGGGGGGAACACTGAAGCTTTCTTT. The encoded protein is CASSKVGGNTEAFF.